Listed below are T cell receptor beta chains from one sample, sequenced in a study of blood T cell repertoires in COVID-19. The data were produced by immunoSEQ multiplex PCR, yet TCRdb's version contains in-frame clones alone and is incomplete. In the table there are under 500,000 clones, about 85% of which are singletons. Input material: PBMCs or T cells enriched from blood (not recorded which). These receptors all stem from a woman aged 18-29 years with acute COVID-19. CDR3s include the opening cysteine and the closing phenylalanine or tryptophan. A D gene is named only where the DNA matches it firmly. For some rows the clone size is stated as once, few or many, or as a class when expanded; others skip it.

V	J	D	size	DNA	CDR3
TRBV27	TRBJ2-5	TRBD2	-	TGTGCCAGCGCCTTTAGCGGGAGAGGGGAGACCCAGTACTTC	CASAFSGRGETQYF
TRBV3-1/TRBV3-2	TRBJ1-2	-	-	TGTGCCAGCAGCCAAGAGGATGAGGTGTCAGACGGCTACACCTTC	CASSQEDEVSDGYTF
TRBV3-1/TRBV3-2	TRBJ1-3	TRBD1	-	TGTGCCAGCAGCCAAGAGGGAGTTTTAGGGACAGACTCTGGAAACACCATATATTTT	CASSQEGVLGTDSGNTIYF
TRBV27	TRBJ1-2	TRBD1	-	TGTGCCAGCAGCTTTTCCGGGACAGGGTGGGGAGCTAACTATGGCTACACCTTC	CASSFSGTGWGANYGYTF
TRBV5-1	TRBJ1-5	-	-	TGCGCCAGCAGCCCGCGCTACGGCAATCAGCCCCAGCATTTT	CASSPRYGNQPQHF
TRBV29-1	TRBJ2-7	TRBD1	-	TGCAGCGTTGGGGACAGCTCCTACGAGCAGTACTTC	CSVGDSSYEQYF
TRBV18	TRBJ2-7	-	-	TGTGCCAGCTCCCCAGGACTCGAAATGCTAAGCTCCTACGAGCAGTACTTC	CASSPGLEMLSSYEQYF
TRBV24-1	TRBJ2-3	-	-	TGTGCCACCAGTGATTTAACAGACCGCACAGATACGCAGTATTTT	CATSDLTDRTDTQYF
TRBV5-4	TRBJ2-1	-	-	TGTGCCAGCAGCTTCGTGGGGGGACCCTACAATGAGCAGTTCTTC	CASSFVGGPYNEQFF
TRBV5-4	TRBJ2-1	-	-	TGTGCCAGCAGCTTGAGAGCGTACAATGAGCAGTTCTTC	CASSLRAYNEQFF
TRBV28	TRBJ1-1	TRBD1	-	TGTGCCAGCAGCCCTCGGACAGGGCGGGCTTTCTTT	CASSPRTGRAFF
TRBV5-1	TRBJ1-3	TRBD1	few	TGCGCCAGCAGCTTGACCTGGGACAGGGGCGGAAACACCATATATTTT	CASSLTWDRGGNTIYF
TRBV15	TRBJ2-1	TRBD2	-	TGTGCCACCAGCTGGACTAGCGGAAAGCACAATGAGCAGTTCTTC	CATSWTSGKHNEQFF
TRBV18	TRBJ1-2	-	-	TGTGCCAGCTCACCACCGGTGAGGGTCAGAAGCTATGGCTACACCTTC	CASSPPVRVRSYGYTF
TRBV19	TRBJ1-2	-	-	TGTGCCAGTAGTTCCGGGACTTTACTGGGGGATGGCTACACCTTC	CASSSGTLLGDGYTF
TRBV30	TRBJ2-3	-	-	TGTGCCTGGAGTGTACGGTCTGGGGAGGCAGATACGCAGTATTTT	CAWSVRSGEADTQYF
TRBV5-6	TRBJ2-7	TRBD2	-	TGTGCCAGCAGCTGGAGCGGGAGCAACTACGAGCAGTACTTC	CASSWSGSNYEQYF
TRBV10-2	TRBJ2-3	-	-	TGCGCCAGCAGGAGGGCCAGTGATACGCAGTATTTT	CASRRASDTQYF
TRBV5-1	TRBJ2-5	-	-	TGCGCCAGCAGCTCCCGACAAGGTCAAGAGACCCAGTACTTC	CASSSRQGQETQYF
TRBV9	TRBJ2-5	-	-	TGTGCCAGCAGCCCCGACAGCTACTTC	CASSPDSYF
TRBV4-1	TRBJ2-4	-	-	TGCGCCAGCAGCCAAGTAGTACAGATTACTGTCAAAAACATTCAGTACTTC	CASSQVVQITVKNIQYF
TRBV28	TRBJ2-7	-	-	TGTGCCAGCAGCTCGACAGTCTACGAGCAGTACTTC	CASSSTVYEQYF
TRBV5-8	TRBJ2-7	TRBD1	-	TGTGCCAGCATCCTGACAGGGGGCTACGAGCAGTACTTC	CASILTGGYEQYF
TRBV5-4	TRBJ2-3	-	-	TGTGCCAGCAGCGTTAGCGGAATCACAGATACGCAGTATTTT	CASSVSGITDTQYF
TRBV6-5	TRBJ2-3	-	once	TGTGCCGCCGGGCGGAGGGGTGTAACAGATACGCAGTATTTT	CAAGRRGVTDTQYF
TRBV13	TRBJ2-7	-	few	TGTGCCAGCAGCTTAGGCGGGGGCTACGAGCAGTACTTC	CASSLGGGYEQYF
TRBV9	TRBJ1-4	TRBD1	once	TGTGCCAGCAGCCCCCCCGGGACAGGGGATGAAAAACTGTTTTTT	CASSPPGTGDEKLFF
TRBV5-1	TRBJ2-5	-	-	TGCGCCAGCAGCCCCCGGTACCAAGAGACCCAGTACTTC	CASSPRYQETQYF
TRBV11-2	TRBJ1-1	-	-	TGTGCCAGCAGCTTCTACAGAAACACTGAAGCTTTCTTT	CASSFYRNTEAFF
TRBV24-1	TRBJ2-3	-	-	TGTGCCACCAGTGATGCGACTACCAGCACAGATACGCAGTATTTT	CATSDATTSTDTQYF
TRBV28	TRBJ1-3	TRBD1	-	TGTGCCAGCAGCCCTACGGGACAGCGAACCACCATATATTTT	CASSPTGQRTTIYF
TRBV19	TRBJ1-2	TRBD1	-	TGTGCCAGTAGTCTACAGGGGGACTATGGCTACACCTTC	CASSLQGDYGYTF
TRBV3-1/TRBV3-2	TRBJ1-4	-	-	TGTGCCAGCAGCTATCGGACGGGAAGTGGAGAAAAACTGTTTTTT	CASSYRTGSGEKLFF
TRBV28	TRBJ1-2	TRBD1	-	TGTGCCAGCAGGACGGATACAGGGGGCGCGGGGTATGGCTACACCTTC	CASRTDTGGAGYGYTF
TRBV10-1	TRBJ2-7	TRBD2	once	TGCGCCAGCAGTGAGTCGAGCGGGGGCGTTTACGAGCAGTACTTC	CASSESSGGVYEQYF
TRBV4-1	TRBJ2-7	TRBD2	-	TGCGCCAGCAGCCAAGAGGGAGGGGCTAGGTATGGCTACGAGCAGTACTTC	CASSQEGGARYGYEQYF
TRBV5-1	TRBJ1-2	-	-	TGCGCCAGCAGCTTTTTAGCTACTAACTATGGCTACACCTTC	CASSFLATNYGYTF
TRBV18	TRBJ2-1	TRBD1	-	TGTGCCAGCTCGAGGGGGACAGGGTCCAACAATGAGCAGTTCTTC	CASSRGTGSNNEQFF
TRBV6-6	TRBJ1-5	-	once	TGTGCCAGCAGTTACTCACAGGGCTTAAATCAGCCCCAGCATTTT	CASSYSQGLNQPQHF
TRBV7-3	TRBJ2-2	-	once	TGTGCCAGCAGCTTAACACAGGGAGACACCGGGGAGCTGTTTTTT	CASSLTQGDTGELFF
TRBV5-6	TRBJ1-2	TRBD1	-	TGTGCCAGCAGCTTTCGACAGGGGGTTTTTGGCTACACCTTC	CASSFRQGVFGYTF
TRBV25-1	TRBJ2-3	-	once	TGTGCCAGCAGTGGAGGTGTGGGTACGCAGTATTTT	CASSGGVGTQYF
TRBV18	TRBJ1-1	-	once	TGTGCCAGCTCAGGATTTCAGGGGCCTGAAGCTTTCTTT	CASSGFQGPEAFF
TRBV9	TRBJ1-5	TRBD1	once	TGTGCCAGCAGCTCAGGACAGGGGCATCAGCCCCAGCATTTT	CASSSGQGHQPQHF
TRBV4-1	TRBJ1-5	-	-	TGCGCCAGCAGCCAGGACCCGATGTCATCGGGGGGTCAGCCCCAGCATTTT	CASSQDPMSSGGQPQHF
TRBV20-1	TRBJ2-7	TRBD2	once	TGCAGTGCTAGTGATAGCGGGAGTTACGAGCAGTACTTC	CSASDSGSYEQYF
TRBV5-5	TRBJ2-1	-	-	TGTGCCAGCAGCGCTACTGGGGGCGCCTACAATGAGCAGTTCTTC	CASSATGGAYNEQFF
TRBV28	TRBJ2-5	TRBD1	-	TGTGCCAGCAGCCCCGACCCCGACAGGGGGGAAGAGACCCAGTACTTC	CASSPDPDRGEETQYF
TRBV28	TRBJ1-2	TRBD1	-	TGTGCCAGCAGTTTTTACCTCGTCTCGACAGGGGGCAGAGAAGGCTACACCTTC	CASSFYLVSTGGREGYTF
TRBV19	TRBJ2-7	TRBD1	-	TGTGCCAGTAGTATAGGGGGGACAGGGACCTACGAGCAGTACTTC	CASSIGGTGTYEQYF
TRBV29-1	TRBJ1-2	-	-	TGCAGCGTTACCACACAGGACGGCTACACCTTC	CSVTTQDGYTF
TRBV7-9	TRBJ2-1	TRBD1	-	TGTGCCAGCAGCCCGAGGACAGGGTTTGAGGCCAATGAGCAGTTCTTC	CASSPRTGFEANEQFF
TRBV7-2	TRBJ1-4	-	-	TGTGCCAGCAGCCCCCACGAGACTAATGAAAAACTGTTTTTT	CASSPHETNEKLFF
TRBV9	TRBJ2-3	TRBD2	-	TGTGCCAGCAGCGTAAGCAGCGGGGAAGCAGATACGCAGTATTTT	CASSVSSGEADTQYF
TRBV27	TRBJ2-5	-	-	TGTGCCAGCAGAAGAGCGGAGACCCAGTACTTC	CASRRAETQYF
TRBV25-1	TRBJ2-7	TRBD2	-	TGTGCCAGCAGTGATCCAGCGGGAGGGCTGAGAGAGCAGTACTTC	CASSDPAGGLREQYF
TRBV6-5	TRBJ1-2	-	-	TGTGCCAGCAAGAAGAGGACAGCAAACTATGGCTACACCTTC	CASKKRTANYGYTF
TRBV7-9	TRBJ1-2	TRBD1	-	TGTGCCAGCAGCTTATCGGGACAGGGAAGATCCGGAAATGGCTACACCTTC	CASSLSGQGRSGNGYTF
TRBV5-6	TRBJ2-5	-	-	TGTGCCAGCAGCTTAAAAGGGGGTCGGGGAGAGACCCAGTACTTC	CASSLKGGRGETQYF
TRBV28	TRBJ1-1	TRBD1	-	TGTGCCAGCAGTTTATCCAAAGGGACAGTACTGAACACTGAAGCTTTCTTT	CASSLSKGTVLNTEAFF